The text below deals with one T cell receptor beta chain. Germline loops: CDR1 SGHTA, CDR2 FQGTGA. With 2 bases removed from V and 2 bases from J, the gap between germline ends came to 19 bases. The length of the CDR3 is 18 residues. TCRdb's table, derived via immunoSEQ multiplex PCR, lists solely in-frame clones and lacks some. The sample lists around 300,000 clones; approximately 90% were seen once. Treatment described: about 20 received Ad26.COV2.S at low or high dose, single or two shots; roughly five received placebo; per-sample allocation not given. Sample collection was performed on day 63 after the first vaccine or placebo injection. Donor was an adult aged 18-55 years in Boston. As its vector, the vaccine had Ad26, which expressed Wuhan-strain SARS-CoV-2 spike. This record belongs to a study of Ad26.COV2.S vaccination and SARS-CoV-2 variants.

This receptor was obtained from a person between 18 and 60 years old who received the Ad26.COV2.S COVID-19 vaccine or a placebo. Sequenced here: peripheral blood, sampled in a trial of Ad26.COV2.S vaccine versus placebo. The chain employs TRBV7-3 and TRBJ2-1, with TRBD2 as a possible D gene (7 bases). The chain's CDR3 is CASSLRLGGGLTYNEQFF. For the CDR3, the DNA is TGTGCCAGCAGCTTACGTTTAGGGGGAGGGTTAACCTACAATGAGCAGTTCTTC.